The subject of this entry is one T cell receptor (beta chain). The data were taken from a study of cytomegalovirus exposure and HLA in healthy donors. The CDR3 is 16 residues long. Germline CDR1 reads MNHNS; CDR2 reads SASEGT. V was shortened by 4 bases and J by 3 bases, with 16 bases between the two germline ends. Vbeta (60) and Jbeta (13) primers were used in the PCR. TCRdb's table, derived via immunoSEQ multiplex PCR, lists solely in-frame clones and lacks some. The profile covers about 200,000 clones, with approximately 70% appearing a single time and about 3% taken by the ten largest. The sequencing input was PBMCs. The TCR originated in a man in his forties in good health and CMV-seropositive. The V and J genes are TRBV6-1 and TRBJ2-4; possible D gene TRBD2, 7 bases. CDR3 protein: CASSALQGGGKNIQYF. The CDR3 DNA is TGTGCCAGCAGTGCATTACAGGGCGGGGGCAAAAACATTCAGTACTTC.